These 31 T cell receptor beta chains originate from one sample sequenced in a study of T cell repertoires in cytomegalovirus infection. TCRdb processed the reads anew with MiXCR; each CDR3 protein has one entry. The profile covers a few hundred thousand distinct CDR3 sequences, with 26% appearing a single time and less than 15% taken by the ten largest. Sequencing used PBMCs. The origin of the receptors is a human donor in good health (CMV status not recorded). Some clones in this sample may be carry-over from other donors' samples.

The V and J genes are TRBV6-2 or TRBV6-3 and TRBJ1-4, with D hard to call. The CDR3 totals 12 residues. V was clipped by 8 bases and J by 7 bases, with 11 bases between them. The germline V gene has CDR1 MNHEY and CDR2 SVGEGT. CDR3 coding DNA: TGTGCCAGCGGCAGGAGGACTGAAAAACTGTTTTTT. As protein: CASGRRTEKLFF.

V is TRBV7-2 and J is TRBJ2-1, with D uncertain. Germline V gene data show CDR1 as SGHTA and CDR2 as FQGNSA. Trimming took off 7 bases at V and 7 bases at J, with 8 bases between the two ends. The CDR3 loop spans 11 amino acids. CDR3 in amino acids: CASTSVNEQFF. CDR3 DNA sequence: TGTGCCAGCACCTCTGTGAATGAGCAGTTCTTC.

This clonotype was detected a few times. The chain carries TRBV7-3 and TRBJ2-6; D not certain. V lost 2 bases, J lost 0 bases, and 8 bases lay in between. The CDR3 is made up of 16 amino acids. The germline V gene has CDR1 SGHTA and CDR2 FQGTGA. CDR3 in DNA: TGTGCCAGCAGCTTAGGAGCGCTCTCTGGGGCCAACGTCCTGACTTTC. Translated: CASSLGALSGANVLTF.

J is TRBJ1-2 and V is TRBV19; D may be TRBD1 (5 bases). The CDR3 spans 16 residues. Looked up from germline, CDR1 is LNHDA and CDR2 is SQIVND (reference sequence). The V end lost 0 bases, the J end lost 2 bases, and 13 bases lay between the germline ends. CDR3 amino acids: CASSIETAPRNYGYTF. For the CDR3, the DNA is TGTGCCAGTAGTATAGAGACAGCCCCGAGGAACTATGGCTACACCTTC.

The sample holds a few counts of this clonotype. This chain connects TRBV9 to TRBJ1-4; no firm D call. This CDR3 has 13 residues. Trimming left V 4 bases short and J 10 bases short, with 14 bases between. Germline V gene sequence: CDR1 SGDLS, CDR2 YYNGEE. The CDR3 spells CASSPKGYGKLFF. The DNA of the CDR3 is TGTGCCAGCAGCCCCAAGGGTTATGGAAAACTGTTTTTT. The complete variable domain, with remaining parts taken from reference TRBV9 and TRBJ1-4, reads DSGVTQTPKHLITATGQRVTLRCSPRSGDLSVYWYQQSLDQGLQFLIQYYNGEERAKGNILERFSAQQFPDLHSELNLSSLELGDSALYFCASSPKGYGKLFFGSGTQLSVL.

This rearrangement joins TRBV9 to TRBJ2-1; TRBD1 is a possible D gene (6 bases). The germline V and J ends were trimmed by 0 bases and 7 bases, with 14 bases remaining between them. The CDR3 spans 15 residues. The germline V gene encodes CDR1 SGDLS and CDR2 YYNGEE. CDR3 sequence (DNA): TGTGCCAGCAGCGTAGGGGCAGGGGAGTGGAATGAGCAGTTCTTC. Amino acid sequence: CASSVGAGEWNEQFF.

For this clonotype: An end of the junction does not agree with germline; a read error may underlie this. This chain uses TRBV18 with TRBJ2-6; D possibly corresponds to TRBD1 (5 bases). This CDR3 contains 16 residues. Germline lookup yields CDR1 KGHSH and CDR2 LQKENI. CDR3 protein: CASSPVGDSGANALTF. The CDR3 DNA follows: TGTGCCAGCTCACCCGTAGGAGACTCTGGGGCCAACGCCCTGACTTTC.

This clonotype has a count of ten or more. CDR3 DNA: TGTGCCAGCAGTGGGACTAGCGGCTCCTACAATGAGCAGTTCTTC. Its protein is CASSGTSGSYNEQFF. This chain connects TRBV7-9 to TRBJ2-1; 11 bases are shared with TRBD2. There are 15 residues in the CDR3. Per germline, CDR1 SEHNR and CDR2 FQNEAQ (reference sequence). Trimming cost V 6 bases and J 0 bases; bases outside gene matches: 1.

V gene TRBV23-1 combines with J gene TRBJ1-5, with 7 bases fitting TRBD1. TRBV23-1 is an ORF, and what it does is uncertain. Losses at the gene ends were 0 bases for V and 3 bases for J; bases not matched to a gene: 5. The CDR3 is 16 residues long. The CDR3 here is CASSQSPRGYNQPQHF. The CDR3 nucleotides are TGCGCCAGCAGTCAATCCCCCAGGGGGTACAATCAGCCCCAGCATTTT.

This clonotype was found many times. The chain joins TRBV7-2 to TRBJ2-5; no clear D gene. The CDR3 is made up of 13 amino acids. Trimming removed 4 bases from V and 1 base from J, with 7 bases in between. Germline V gene lookup returns CDR1 SGHTA and CDR2 FQGNSA. DNA for the CDR3: TGTGCCAGCAGCTCGACGCCCCAAGAGACCCAGTACTTC. Translated: CASSSTPQETQYF.

This clonotype was counted between two and nine times. V usage is TRBV20-1 and J usage is TRBJ2-3, with no clear D. Germline V lookup: CDR1 DFQATT, CDR2 SNEGSKA (reference sequence). There are 11 residues in the CDR3. V lost 1 base and J 5 bases, leaving 4 bases between the germline ends. The CDR3 DNA sequence: TGCAGTGCTAGAGTTGTAGATACGCAGTATTTT. Protein product: CSARVVDTQYF.

This clonotype appeared many times. The V gene is TRBV7-2, the J gene TRBJ2-7; D unresolved. Germline V lookup: CDR1 SGHTA, CDR2 FQGNSA. This CDR3 region has 13 residues. Trimming left V 2 bases short and J 3 bases short, with 8 bases between. Here the CDR3 DNA reads TGTGCCAGCAGCTTAAACAGTATCTACGAGCAGTACGTC. This encodes CASSLNSIYEQYV.

This clonotype was seen repeatedly, ten times or more. The J gene is TRBJ1-3, the V gene TRBV7-2, with TRBD1 as a possible D gene (5 bases). The CDR3 runs 14 residues. Per germline, CDR1 SGHTA and CDR2 FQGNSA. Trimming stripped 9 bases from V and 2 bases from J, with 14 bases between. DNA of the CDR3: TGTGCCAGTGGGACCGGGACGGCTGGAAACACCATATATTTT. Encoded protein: CASGTGTAGNTIYF.

The chain links TRBV30 to TRBJ2-1; D ambiguous. V was shortened by 3 bases and J by 3 bases, with 12 bases between the two germline ends. The CDR3 totals 14 residues. The germline gives CDR1 GTSNPN, CDR2 SVGIG (reference sequence). CDR3 coding DNA: TGTGCCTGGAGACACAGCAGTAGCTACAATGAGCAGTTCTTC. Protein product: CAWRHSSSYNEQFF.

This clonotype was counted only a few times. The rearrangement uses TRBV7-3 and TRBJ2-3; the D call may be TRBD1 or TRBD2 (5 bases each). The germline V and J ends were trimmed by 0 bases and 2 bases, with 9 bases remaining between them. Germline V lookup: CDR1 SGHTA, CDR2 FQGTGA. CDR3 length equals 15 residues. CDR3 in amino acids: CASSLTGTVTDTQYF. DNA of the CDR3: TGTGCCAGCAGCTTAACCGGGACCGTCACAGATACGCAGTATTTT.

J is TRBJ2-1 and V is TRBV7-8; TRBD1 agrees at 11 bases. V was pared by 5 bases and J by 5 bases, with 8 bases of the junction left unmatched. CDR1 and CDR2 (germline): SGHVS, FQNEAQ. This CDR3 has 16 residues. The CDR3 region is CASSPWTGGMDNEQFF. In DNA, the CDR3 is TGTGCCAGCAGCCCCTGGACAGGGGGCATGGACAATGAGCAGTTCTTC.

The V gene is TRBV19, the J gene TRBJ1-5; D is undetermined. CDR1 and CDR2 from the germline V gene are LNHDA and SQIVND (reference sequence). Trimming took off 3 bases at V and 4 bases at J, with 13 bases between the two ends. The CDR3 extends over 15 amino acids. The CDR3: CASSIETRRNQPQHF. The CDR3 DNA is TGTGCCAGTAGTATTGAAACCCGGAGGAATCAGCCCCAGCATTTT.

This sequence joins TRBV6-2 or TRBV6-3 and TRBJ1-1; D not certain. There are 13 residues in the CDR3. The germline CDR1 and CDR2 sequences are MNHEY and SVGEGT. V dropped 2 bases and J dropped 5 bases, with 9 bases sitting between them. The CDR3: CASSYGERTEAFF. Written as DNA, the CDR3 is TGTGCCAGCAGTTACGGTGAACGGACTGAAGCTTTCTTT.

The chain carries TRBV10-3 and TRBJ2-1; D is undetermined. CDR1 is ENHRY, CDR2 SYGVKD, per germline. The CDR3 has 13 residues. Trimming shortened V by 4 bases and J by 6 bases, and 10 bases separated the two germline ends. As DNA, the CDR3 is TGTGCCATCAGTGTGGCCAGGACCAATGAGCAGTTCTTC. This encodes CAISVARTNEQFF.

The chain combines TRBV29-1 with TRBJ1-5; no clear D. Trimming cost V 6 bases and J 7 bases, with 19 bases left between them. CDR3 length: 14 amino acids. Looked up from germline, CDR1 is SQVTM and CDR2 is ANQGSEA. CDR3 loop: CSVATTGLGQPQHF. Written as DNA, the CDR3 is TGCAGCGTCGCTACGACTGGGTTAGGCCAGCCCCAGCATTTT.

Here the CDR3 DNA reads TGTGCCAGCAGCCGACCGGACAGGTCTAATGAAAAACTGTTTTTT. Translated: CASSRPDRSNEKLFF. The chain is built from TRBV11-3 and TRBJ1-4; TRBD1 agrees at 7 bases. The CDR3 length is 15 residues. Per the germline V gene, CDR1 is SGHNT and CDR2 is YENEEA. The V segment lost 5 bases and the J segment 3 bases; nucleotides outside the gene matches: 6.

The chain couples TRBV12-3 or TRBV12-4 to TRBJ2-1, with 10 bases aligning to TRBD2. This CDR3 has 14 amino acids. J was trimmed by 6 bases and V by 6 bases; bases with no gene match: 5. The DNA of the CDR3 is TGTGCCAGCAGCCGACTAGCGGGCGCCAATGAGCAGTTCTTC. Translation gives CASSRLAGANEQFF.

This chain links TRBV20-1 with TRBJ2-7; 10 bases fit TRBD2. Trimming took 5 bases from V and 7 from J; bases not matched to a gene: 2. The CDR3 is made up of 11 amino acids. CDR1 is DFQATT and CDR2 is SNEGSKA in the germline V gene (reference sequence). For the CDR3, the DNA is TGCAGTGCTGGGACTAGCGAAGAGCAGTACGTC. Translation: CSAGTSEEQYV.

This clonotype came up a few times. The chain combines TRBV7-9 with TRBJ1-4; D is uncertain. In germline, CDR1 is SEHNR, CDR2 FQNEAQ (reference sequence). V lost 1 base to trimming and J lost 3 bases, with 6 bases between them. The CDR3 is 14 amino acids. Here the CDR3 reads CASSLGVSNEKLFF. In DNA, the CDR3 is TGTGCCAGCAGCTTAGGTGTCTCTAATGAAAAACTGTTTTTT.

In this sample, this clonotype turned up a few times. The V call is TRBV11-2, the J call TRBJ2-3; TRBD2 agrees at 8 bases. This CDR3 comprises 17 residues. Trimming took 5 bases from V and 4 from J; bases not matched to a gene: 14. Germline values: CDR1 SGHAT, CDR2 FQNNGV. The CDR3 nucleotides read TGTGCCAGCAGCCCCCGCCCCTCAGCGGGAGTATCAGATACGCAGTATTTT. Protein: CASSPRPSAGVSDTQYF. The whole variable domain, remainder taken from reference TRBV11-2 and TRBJ2-3, is EAGVAQSPRYKIIEKRQSVAFWCNPISGHATLYWYQQILGQGPKLLIQFQNNGVVDDSQLPKDRFSAERLKGVDSTLKIQPAKLEDSAVYLCASSPRPSAGVSDTQYFGPGTRLTVL.

This clonotype was observed at least ten times. The rearrangement links TRBV6-1 to TRBJ1-1; D remains ambiguous. CDR1 and CDR2 from the germline V gene are MNHNS and SASEGT. This CDR3 comprises 14 residues. V was clipped by 3 bases and J by 3 bases, with 11 bases between them. The CDR3 protein is CASSETDLDTEAFF. CDR3 coding DNA: TGTGCCAGCAGTGAGACGGATCTGGACACTGAAGCTTTCTTT.

The chain links TRBV29-1 to TRBJ1-1; perhaps TRBD1 as D (5 bases). The CDR3 runs to 10 residues. Per the germline V gene, CDR1 is SQVTM and CDR2 is ANQGSEA. V lost 6 bases and J lost 5, with 7 bases in between. Here the CDR3 reads CSVGVTEAFF. The CDR3 DNA sequence: TGCAGCGTAGGGGTGACTGAAGCTTTCTTT.

A few counts support this clonotype. The chain links TRBV19 to TRBJ2-1; 8 nucleotides match TRBD2. This CDR3 comprises 15 residues. CDR1 LNHDA and CDR2 SQIVND come from the germline V gene (reference sequence). J was trimmed by 7 bases and V by 5 bases; bases with no gene match: 10. DNA of the CDR3: TGTGCCAGTAGTTTCTTACGGACTAGCCGGAATGAGCAGTTCTTC. This sequence encodes CASSFLRTSRNEQFF.

This clonotype was counted only a few times. The genes are TRBV7-9 and TRBJ2-1; no firm D call. The germline V gene encodes CDR1 SEHNR and CDR2 FQNEAQ (reference sequence). V gave up 5 bases and J gave up 4 bases, with 9 bases separating them. The CDR3 is made up of 13 amino acids. CDR3 loop: CASSTRTYNEQFF. The CDR3 bases are TGTGCCAGCAGCACAAGGACGTACAATGAGCAGTTCTTC. The complete variable domain, with remaining parts taken from reference TRBV7-9 and TRBJ2-1, reads DTGVSQNPRHKITKRGQNVTFRCDPISEHNRLYWYRQTLGQGPEFLTYFQNEAQLEKSRLLSDRFSAERPKGSFSTLEIQRTEQGDSAMYLCASSTRTYNEQFFGPGTRLTVL.

This clonotype was observed a few times. V gene TRBV5-4 combines with J gene TRBJ2-7; 11 positions agree with TRBD2. Germline CDR1 SGHNT, CDR2 YYREEE (reference sequence). With 0 bases clipped from V and 7 bases from J, the junction kept 6 bases outside the gene matches. There are 15 residues in the CDR3. The CDR3 nucleotides read TGTGCCAGCAGCTTGGATCTAGCGGGAGGACGGGAGCAGTACGTC. Its protein is CASSLDLAGGREQYV.

This clonotype was counted a few times. This rearrangement joins TRBV7-9 to TRBJ2-2; TRBD2 matches 11 bases. This CDR3 comprises 16 residues. With V trimmed by 3 bases and J by 4 bases, 4 bases remained unmatched. Germline assignment: CDR1 SEHNR and CDR2 FQNEAQ (reference sequence). The CDR3 DNA follows: TGTGCCAGCAGCTTTGCTAGCGGGAGGTTCACCGGGGAGCTGTTTTTT. Amino acids: CASSFASGRFTGELFF.